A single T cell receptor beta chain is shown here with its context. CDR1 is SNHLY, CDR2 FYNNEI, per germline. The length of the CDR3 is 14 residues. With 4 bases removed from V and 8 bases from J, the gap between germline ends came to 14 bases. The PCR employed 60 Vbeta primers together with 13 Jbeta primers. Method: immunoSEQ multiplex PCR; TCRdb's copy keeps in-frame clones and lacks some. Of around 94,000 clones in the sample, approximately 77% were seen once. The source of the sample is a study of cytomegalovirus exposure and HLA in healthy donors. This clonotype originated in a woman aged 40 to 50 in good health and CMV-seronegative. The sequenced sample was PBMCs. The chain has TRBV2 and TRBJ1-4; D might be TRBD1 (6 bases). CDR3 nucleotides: TGTGCCAGCAGTGTAGGGCAGGGGAGAGAAAAACTGTTTTTT. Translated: CASSVGQGREKLFF.